This T cell receptor (beta chain) is from a study of cytomegalovirus exposure and HLA in healthy donors. Broader study findings: TCR beta V segments were, for the most part, productive about 87% or about 30% of the time in an earlier analysis.

On this clone: What it binds is unknown.

The primer mix had 60 Vbeta and 13 Jbeta primers. The method was immunoSEQ multiplex PCR; TCRdb's version includes in-frame clones alone and lacks a portion of them. The sample shows around 200,000 clones, more than 65% of them seen only once. The CDR3 is made up of 14 amino acids. The ends were cut back, 5 bases at V and 6 bases at J, with 17 bases in the middle. Germline V gene data show CDR1 as MNHEY and CDR2 as SMNVEV (reference sequence). V is TRBV27 and J is TRBJ2-7; D is possibly TRBD1 (5 bases). Material: PBMCs. The sequence came from a woman in her 30s in good health and CMV-seropositive. CDR3 sequence reads: CASSPQGSWGEQYF. The CDR3 DNA reads TGTGCCAGCAGTCCTCAGGGTTCCTGGGGCGAGCAGTACTTC.